This TCR beta chain was retrieved from a study of blood T cell repertoires in COVID-19 (dated by TCRdb to the early 2020s). In terms of the full investigation: The collaborator samples originated in the United States, Italy and Spain and spanned the acute and convalescent phases of COVID-19. The prospective study material was composed of cDNA or gDNA derived from T cells, B-cell-depleted T cells, or PBMCs. Subjects who had been exposed to COVID-19, were actively infected with it, or had recovered from it provided the deeply sampled blood TCRbeta repertoires that made up the dataset. A freely available public database, intended as a resource for researchers studying the immune response to SARS-CoV-2, is where the repertoires were released. The samples were drawn from two sources: the first 160 participants of the ongoing ImmuneRACE study, and 1,254 subjects contributed by 6 global collaborators. A de-identified subject ID, COVID-19 status, age in years and sex were almost always included in the sample metadata. Where HLA class I and class II types were available, the types were taken from metadata supplied by the sample provider, not from assay-based typing.

The collaborating institutions used their own protocols to collect whole blood in K2EDTA tubes. For TCRbeta analysis, collaborators shipped samples in one of three forms: frozen whole blood, isolated PBMCs, or DNA extracted from either of those sample types. A remark on this clone: Its target antigen remains unknown. Base-call qualities are not available, and no considerably larger clone is one nucleotide away.

The immunoSEQ Assay, a bias-controlled multiplex PCR, was used to amplify TCRbeta CDR3 regions from genomic DNA. In the original analysis: Within the assay, amplification of reference gene primers was used to estimate how many nucleated cells each sample contained. To quantify the absolute abundance of each unique TCRbeta CDR3 rearrangement, sequence reads were collapsed and filtered. For each sample, productive Simpson clonality was calculated by taking the square root of Simpson's diversity index across productive rearrangements. The table was pulled from immuneACCESS by TCRdb, which kept in-frame rearrangements only. Such tables lose some clones; where checked, under half of the loss comes from unresolved V genes, and the rest has no known cause. The DNA was the basis for D and trimming; V, J and clone size are from that table. The sample table records roughly 160,000 clones; around 84% of these occur just once. Of the sample, approximately 1.1% is held by the ten largest clones.

Spanning cysteine to phenylalanine, the CDR3 consists of 15 amino acids. Just CDR3 DNA is preserved here, 45 bases in frame from base 1. Reading the germline V gene gives CDR1 SNHLY and CDR2 FYNNEI. Ends trimmed: V by 6 bases, J by 5 bases; bases unmatched to a gene: 10. Overall study results and their limits: Clinical and demographic metadata were provided uncurated, with the amount varying by source and participant.

This chain joins TRBV2 to TRBJ2-7, with TRBD1 matching 10 junction bases. Sequencing was done on a sample of peripheral blood. The TCR originated in a man aged 40-55 years with acute or convalescent COVID-19. The nucleotide sequence is TGTGCCAGCAGAGCTGGGACAGGGGAGGGCCACGAGCAGTACTTC. This encodes CASRAGTGEGHEQYF.